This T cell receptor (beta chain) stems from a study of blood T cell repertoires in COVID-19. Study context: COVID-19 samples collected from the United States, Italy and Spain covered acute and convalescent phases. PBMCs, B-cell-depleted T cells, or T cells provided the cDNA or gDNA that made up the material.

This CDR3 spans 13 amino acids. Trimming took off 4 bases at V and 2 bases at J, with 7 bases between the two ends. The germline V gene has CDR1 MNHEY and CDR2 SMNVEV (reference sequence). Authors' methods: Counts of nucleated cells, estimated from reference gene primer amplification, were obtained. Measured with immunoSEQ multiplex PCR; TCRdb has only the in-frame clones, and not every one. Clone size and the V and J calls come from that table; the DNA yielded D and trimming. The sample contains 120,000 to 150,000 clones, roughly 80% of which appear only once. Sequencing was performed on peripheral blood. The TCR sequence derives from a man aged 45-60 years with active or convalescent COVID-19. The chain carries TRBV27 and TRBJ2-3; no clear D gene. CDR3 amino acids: CASSYVNTDTQYF. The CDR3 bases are TGTGCCAGCAGTTATGTCAACACAGATACGCAGTATTTT.